One sample yielded the 23 T cell receptor beta chains listed below, sequenced in a study of a mutant IDH1 vaccine in newly diagnosed glioma. These receptors lack a known antigen. Noted time point: week 5, during vaccination. Every vaccine dose comprised 300 ug of mutant IDH1 20-mer peptide plus topical imiquimod. Libraries were prepared by immunoSEQ multiplex PCR; TCRdb keeps only in-frame clonotypes and omits some of them. The repertoire includes over 45,000 clones, under 90% of them detected once, and 7.4% sits in the top ten. The source material was PBMCs, sampled from a glioma patient whose treatment included an IDH1 peptide vaccine. The receptor source for this set is a woman in her 50s with glioma.

The chain is built from TRBV5-8 and TRBJ1-2; the D gene is possibly TRBD1 (6 bases). Per the germline V gene, CDR1 is SGHTS and CDR2 is YDEGEE. The CDR3 contains 16 residues. V dropped 4 bases and J dropped 3 bases, with 19 bases sitting between them. CDR3 DNA: TGTGCCAGCAGCCCAAGGGGGACCATGGGACACTATGGCTACACCTTC. It yields the protein CASSPRGTMGHYGYTF.

This clone has just one count. The chain uses TRBV27 and TRBJ1-5; D not resolved. V was cut by 6 bases and J by 4 bases, with 16 bases left in between. Germline V gives CDR1 MNHEY, CDR2 SMNVEV (reference sequence). The CDR3 runs 15 residues. The CDR3 spells CASSYTFLGNQPQHF. CDR3 bases: TGTGCCAGCAGCTACACCTTCCTGGGGAATCAGCCCCAGCATTTT.

V is TRBV7-8 and J is TRBJ2-7; the match to TRBD2 covers 9 bases. The CDR3 contains 15 residues. Germline V gene lookup returns CDR1 SGHVS and CDR2 FQNEAQ. J lost 2 bases, V lost 6 bases, and 8 bases had no gene match. CDR3 protein: CASSLYSGGPYEQYF. The CDR3 DNA reads TGTGCCAGCAGTCTTTATAGCGGGGGACCCTACGAGCAGTACTTC.

This clone was counted only a few times. The chain is built from TRBV5-1 and TRBJ1-1, with D possibly TRBD1 on 5 matching bases. CDR1 and CDR2 (germline): SGHRS, YFSETQ. With 0 bases removed from V and 9 bases from J, the gap between germline ends came to 9 bases. The CDR3 loop spans 12 amino acids. The CDR3 DNA reads TGCGCCAGCAGCTTGGCCAGGGAGAAAGCTTTCTTT. Its translation: CASSLAREKAFF.

V is TRBV2 and J is TRBJ1-1, with a weak D call TRBD1 (6 bases). Germline assignment: CDR1 SNHLY and CDR2 FYNNEI. The V end was cut by 3 bases, the J end by 5 bases, with 13 bases between. The CDR3 is made up of 14 amino acids. CDR3 in amino acids: CASSEGGLGTEAFF. The DNA of the CDR3 is TGTGCCAGCAGTGAGGGGGGGCTCGGGACTGAAGCTTTCTTT.

The rearrangement uses TRBV6-1 and TRBJ1-4; D remains unclear. The ends were cut back, 6 bases at V and 4 bases at J, with 15 bases in the middle. Germline V CDR1 and CDR2: MNHNS, SASEGT. CDR3 size: 15 residues. Here the CDR3 reads CASRLYFGGNEKLFF. In DNA form, the CDR3 reads TGTGCCAGCAGACTATATTTCGGAGGTAATGAAAAACTGTTTTTT.

The CDR3 reads CAIGGGLNTEAFF. The CDR3 DNA reads as TGCGCCATCGGCGGGGGTTTGAACACTGAAGCTTTCTTT. This chain uses TRBV5-1 with TRBJ1-1; perhaps TRBD1 as D (5 bases). This CDR3 has 13 amino acids. Germline assignment: CDR1 SGHRS and CDR2 YFSETQ. Trimming took off 9 bases at V and 0 bases at J, with 12 bases between the two ends.

The chain couples TRBV2 to TRBJ1-5; D is perhaps TRBD1 (5 bases). CDR3 size: 14 residues. V was shortened by 5 bases and J by 1 base, with 9 bases between the two germline ends. CDR1 SNHLY and CDR2 FYNNEI come from the germline V gene. DNA of the CDR3: TGTGCCAGCAGTTGGGGGGGGAGCAATCAGCCCCAGCATTTT. Amino acid sequence: CASSWGGSNQPQHF.

This chain links TRBV5-6 with TRBJ2-7; 8 bases are shared with TRBD1. The V gene's germline CDR1 is SGHDT and CDR2 YYEEEE. The CDR3 has 12 amino acids. V was clipped by 4 bases and J by 6 bases; unmatched bases: 3. The CDR3 nucleotides read TGTGCCAGCAGCCTCAGGGGGCGCGAGCAGTACTTC. This translates into CASSLRGREQYF.

This clone was counted between two and nine times. The V call is TRBV7-9, the J call TRBJ1-1, with D perhaps matching TRBD1 (6 bases). The CDR3 contains 12 residues. Germline CDR1 and CDR2: SEHNR and FQNEAQ (reference sequence). The V end lost 4 bases, the J end lost 8 bases, and 11 bases lay between the germline ends. This CDR3 is CASSYRGPEAFF. The CDR3 DNA follows: TGTGCCAGCAGCTATCGGGGGCCAGAAGCTTTCTTT.

V is TRBV5-8 and J is TRBJ1-3, with D hard to call. Germline assignment: CDR1 SGHTS and CDR2 YDEGEE. The V and J ends lost 2 bases and 0 bases respectively, with 9 bases between them. The CDR3 is 15 amino acids. The chain's CDR3 is CASSFGGVSGNTIYF. In nucleotides, the CDR3 is TGTGCCAGCAGCTTCGGCGGAGTCTCTGGAAACACCATATATTTT.

The chain is built from TRBV5-1 and TRBJ1-2; D is possibly TRBD1 (6 bases). Trimming took 0 bases from V and 0 from J, leaving 12 bases between them. This CDR3 contains 16 residues. Germline loops: CDR1 SGHRS, CDR2 YFSETQ. The CDR3 sequence: CASSLGGAQANYGYTF. The CDR3 DNA follows: TGCGCCAGCAGCTTGGGGGGGGCCCAAGCTAACTATGGCTACACCTTC.

The chain recombines TRBV7-2 with TRBJ2-1; a weak D match, TRBD2 (7 bases). The CDR3 has 14 amino acids. Looked up from germline, CDR1 is SGHTA and CDR2 is FQGNSA. Trimming removed 2 bases from V and 10 bases from J, with 15 bases in between. CDR3 DNA: TGTGCCAGCAGCTTATTAGGGGGGGCGGGAGAGCAGTTCTTC. This translates into CASSLLGGAGEQFF.

This sequence joins TRBV5-1 and TRBJ2-5; no clear D gene. Germline lookup yields CDR1 SGHRS and CDR2 YFSETQ. Trimming pared 3 bases from V and 5 bases from J, leaving 8 bases between. The CDR3 runs to 12 residues. The CDR3 DNA follows: TGCGCCAGCAGCTCCTCCTTCGAGACCCAGTACTTC. It translates to CASSSSFETQYF.

The V gene is TRBV27, the J gene TRBJ1-4; a weak D match, TRBD1 (5 bases). This CDR3 has 12 amino acids. Germline V CDR1 and CDR2: MNHEY, SMNVEV (reference sequence). The ends were cut back, 5 bases at V and 4 bases at J, with 5 bases in the middle. The CDR3: CASSDSNEKLFF. CDR3 bases: TGTGCCAGCAGTGACAGTAATGAAAAACTGTTTTTT.

V and J are TRBV9 and TRBJ1-1; 7 bases match TRBD1. CDR3 length: 15 residues. V shed 3 bases and J 0 bases; nucleotides not matched to a gene: 5. CDR1 is SGDLS, CDR2 YYNGEE, per germline. CDR3 coding DNA: TGTGCCAGCAGCGCCCGACAGGGACTGAACACTGAAGCTTTCTTT. Protein product: CASSARQGLNTEAFF.

This chain uses TRBV9 with TRBJ1-5; 8 bases align to TRBD1. The CDR3 contains 15 residues. The germline gives CDR1 SGDLS, CDR2 YYNGEE. V was clipped by 4 bases and J by 4 bases; unmatched bases: 7. The CDR3 bases are TGTGCCAGCAGCCCCGGACAGGGCGCAAATCAGCCCCAGCATTTT. Encoded protein: CASSPGQGANQPQHF.

The chain links TRBV2 to TRBJ1-1, with D perhaps matching TRBD1 (6 bases). In germline, CDR1 is SNHLY, CDR2 FYNNEI. The CDR3 runs 14 residues. Trimming left V 8 bases short and J 4 bases short, with 17 bases between. The CDR3 DNA sequence: TGTGCCAGCTCCCGAGGTGGGACAATCACTGAAGCTTTCTTT. Translation gives CASSRGGTITEAFF.

J is TRBJ1-5 and V is TRBV19; D ambiguous. This CDR3 spans 15 amino acids. The ends were cut back, 1 base at V and 7 bases at J, with 14 bases in the middle. Germline values: CDR1 LNHDA, CDR2 SQIVND (reference sequence). Written as DNA, the CDR3 is TGTGCCAGTAGTATAGGAGGGATGTATGGGCAGCCCCAGCATTTT. Protein: CASSIGGMYGQPQHF.

The chain joins TRBV13 to TRBJ2-3; 10 positions agree with TRBD2. Germline loops: CDR1 PRHDT, CDR2 FYEKMQ (reference sequence). J lost 2 bases, V lost 4 bases, and 6 bases had no gene match. CDR3 size: 16 residues. CDR3 bases: TGTGCCAGCAGCTCTTTAGCGGGGGGCCTCACAGATACGCAGTATTTT. This sequence encodes CASSSLAGGLTDTQYF. Variable domain in full (rest from reference TRBV13 and TRBJ2-3): AAGVIQSPRHLIKEKRETATLKCYPIPRHDTVYWYQQGPGQDPQFLISFYEKMQSDKGSIPDRFSAQQFSDYHSELNMSSLELGDSALYFCASSSLAGGLTDTQYFGPGTRLTVL.

The rearrangement uses TRBV19 and TRBJ1-4, with D uncertain. Germline CDR1 and CDR2: LNHDA and SQIVND (reference sequence). The CDR3 runs to 14 residues. With 3 bases removed from V and 14 bases from J, the gap between germline ends came to 19 bases. CDR3 sequence (DNA): TGTGCCAGTAGTATGAGGGAGGTTTCGCTACAGCTGTTTTTT. As protein: CASSMREVSLQLFF.

This chain links TRBV19 with TRBJ2-7, with 7 positions matching TRBD1. The V gene end was trimmed by 7 bases and the J gene end by 3 bases; junction bases not matched to a gene: 9. Germline-derived CDR1 and CDR2 are LNHDA and SQIVND (reference sequence). There are 14 residues in the CDR3. This chain's CDR3 is CASMLTGTDYEQYF. Here the CDR3 DNA reads TGTGCCAGTATGCTTACCGGGACAGACTACGAGCAGTACTTC.

In its sample, this clone was seen once. V and J are TRBV6-6 and TRBJ2-7, with TRBD1 matching over 8 bases. Germline CDR1 and CDR2: MNHNY and SVGAGI (reference sequence). This CDR3 has 15 amino acids. Losses at the gene ends were 6 bases for V and 3 bases for J; bases not matched to a gene: 10. This CDR3 is CASSDFDRGFYEQYF. The CDR3 coding sequence is TGTGCCAGCAGCGACTTCGACAGGGGCTTCTACGAGCAGTACTTC.